Following are 28 T cell receptor beta chains from one sample sequenced in a study of blood T cell repertoires in COVID-19. The data were produced by immunoSEQ multiplex PCR, yet TCRdb's version contains in-frame clones alone and is incomplete. This repertoire shows some 350,000 clones, more than 75% found once; its top ten account for roughly 3.1%. Sequencing was performed on peripheral blood. These receptors originate from a human donor in a cohort sampled during active COVID-19.

The rearrangement links TRBV28 to TRBJ2-3; 9 bases map to TRBD2. The germline V gene encodes CDR1 MDHEN and CDR2 SYDVKM. J lost 7 bases, V lost 6 bases, and 14 bases had no gene match. CDR3 size: 16 residues. The CDR3 is CASSPRGSGSGHTQYF. The DNA for the CDR3 is TGTGCCAGCAGCCCAAGGGGTAGCGGGAGTGGCCATACGCAGTATTTT. The full variable domain, rest sourced from reference TRBV28 and TRBJ2-3, is DVKVTQSSRYLVKRTGEKVFLECVQDMDHENMFWYRQDPGLGLRLIYFSYDVKMKEKGDIPEGYSVSREKKERFSLILESASTNQTSMYLCASSPRGSGSGHTQYFGPGTRLTVL.

The chain employs TRBV3-1 (or the pseudogene TRBV3-2) and TRBJ2-3, with D unclear. V shed 1 base and J shed 7 bases, with 9 bases lying between them. The CDR3 sequence is 13 residues long. The germline V gene encodes CDR1 LGHDT and CDR2 YNNKEL (reference sequence). The CDR3 coding sequence is TGTGCCAGCAGCCAAGGGGCCGCGAATACGCAGTATTTT. Amino acid sequence: CASSQGAANTQYF.

V gene TRBV5-1 combines with J gene TRBJ2-5; 9 bases are a match to TRBD1. From germline, CDR1 is SGHRS and CDR2 YFSETQ. This CDR3 has 15 residues. J lost 6 bases, V lost 4 bases, and 10 bases had no gene match. CDR3 DNA: TGCGCCAGCAGCCAAATACAGGGGGCCGGACAGACCCAGTACTTC. Encoded protein: CASSQIQGAGQTQYF.

In nucleotides, the CDR3 is TGTGCCAGTACTCAGACTAGCGGGAGGTTCAGTGAGCAGTTCTTC. This translates into CASTQTSGRFSEQFF. This chain uses TRBV19 with TRBJ2-1; TRBD2 matches 13 bases. The CDR3 runs 15 residues. From germline, CDR1 is LNHDA and CDR2 SQIVND (reference sequence). Germline trimming cut 7 bases from V and 9 bases from J; bases unmatched to any gene: 9.

V gene TRBV18 combines with J gene TRBJ2-2; 9 nucleotides agree with TRBD1. CDR3 size: 16 residues. Trimming took 0 bases from V and 4 from J; bases not matched to a gene: 3. CDR1 and CDR2 from the germline V gene are KGHSH and LQKENI. The CDR3 sequence: CASSPPGQGGTGELFF. The CDR3 DNA reads TGTGCCAGCTCACCACCGGGACAGGGTGGCACCGGGGAGCTGTTTTTT.

This chain links TRBV5-1 with TRBJ2-3; 8 bases line up with TRBD1. This CDR3 region has 13 residues. The V and J ends lost 6 bases and 4 bases, in that order; junction bases with no gene match: 4. Germline V lookup: CDR1 SGHRS, CDR2 YFSETQ. CDR3 nucleotide sequence: TGCGCCAGCACAGGGGGCTCGGCAGATACGCAGTATTTT. It specifies CASTGGSADTQYF. Full variable domain (remainder filled in from reference TRBV5-1 and TRBJ2-3): KAGVTQTPRYLIKTRGQQVTLSCSPISGHRSVSWYQQTPGQGLQFLFEYFSETQRNKGNFPGRFSGRQFSNSRSEMNVSTLELGDSALYLCASTGGSADTQYFGPGTRLTVL.

V is TRBV27 and J is TRBJ1-1; tentative D call: TRBD1 (5 bases). The CDR3 extends over 15 amino acids. V gave up 0 bases and J gave up 4 bases, with 12 bases separating them. Germline CDR1 and CDR2: MNHEY and SMNVEV (reference sequence). The CDR3 nucleotides are TGTGCCAGCAGTTTATCCTCCAGGAGGGGCACTGAAGCTTTCTTT. This codes for CASSLSSRRGTEAFF.

This sequence joins TRBV3-1 (or the pseudogene TRBV3-2) and TRBJ2-1, with D tentatively TRBD2 (7 bases). The CDR3 loop spans 15 amino acids. Germline-derived CDR1 and CDR2 are LGHDT and YNNKEL (reference sequence). Trimming shortened V by 0 bases and J by 8 bases, and 14 bases separated the two germline ends. The CDR3 bases are TGTGCCAGCAGCCAAGAAGGACTAGGGGGGGATGAGCAGTTCTTC. Translating it yields CASSQEGLGGDEQFF.

V and J are TRBV19 and TRBJ2-7; the match to TRBD1 covers 10 bases. In germline, CDR1 is LNHDA, CDR2 SQIVND (reference sequence). CDR3 length equals 17 residues. V lost 6 bases to trimming and J lost 3 bases; unmatched junction nucleotides: 14. CDR3 bases: TGTGCCAGTAGCGTTCCCCCCGGGACAGGGGCATTCTACGAGCAGTACTTC. It translates to CASSVPPGTGAFYEQYF.

This chain uses TRBV5-1 with TRBJ2-5; 10 bases match TRBD2. J gave up 4 bases and V 4 bases, and 4 bases lay outside the gene matches. The CDR3 loop spans 14 amino acids. Germline V gene lookup returns CDR1 SGHRS and CDR2 YFSETQ. The CDR3 DNA sequence: TGCGCCAGCAGCCAAGGACTAGCGGCAGAGACCCAGTACTTC. Translation gives CASSQGLAAETQYF.

The chain couples TRBV24-1 to TRBJ1-2; D is perhaps TRBD1 (5 bases). The germline V gene has CDR1 KGHDR and CDR2 SFDVKD. Trimming shortened V by 10 bases and J by 3 bases, and 17 bases separated the two germline ends. This CDR3 contains 14 residues. The CDR3 protein is CATRAGGGDYGYTF. Written as DNA, the CDR3 is TGTGCCACTCGGGCTGGTGGGGGGGACTATGGCTACACCTTC.

This chain joins TRBV2 and TRBJ1-2; a possible D gene is TRBD1 (5 bases). This CDR3 region has 13 residues. V was cut by 5 bases and J by 5 bases, with 12 bases left in between. Germline V CDR1 and CDR2: SNHLY, FYNNEI. CDR3 protein: CASSLTAAYGYTF. The CDR3 nucleotides are TGTGCCAGCAGTCTGACAGCTGCTTATGGCTACACCTTC.

This clone showed up just a few times. The J gene is TRBJ2-1, the V gene TRBV9; 7 bases are shared with TRBD2. CDR3 length: 16 residues. Germline CDR1 is SGDLS and CDR2 is YYNGEE. With V trimmed by 4 bases and J by 1 base, 8 bases remained unmatched. The CDR3 DNA is TGTGCCAGCAGCCCCAGACTAGCTCGTTCCTACAATGAGCAGTTCTTC. Translated: CASSPRLARSYNEQFF.

This clone was recorded only once. The chain has TRBV13 and TRBJ2-5; D is ambiguous. This CDR3 has 12 residues. The V gene's germline CDR1 is PRHDT and CDR2 FYEKMQ (reference sequence). V was trimmed by 5 bases and J by 0 bases, leaving 4 bases between them. CDR3 DNA sequence: TGTGCCAGCAGCCTCGACCAAGAGACCCAGTACTTC. Translating gives CASSLDQETQYF.

The V gene is TRBV3-1 (or the pseudogene TRBV3-2), the J gene TRBJ2-7, with TRBD2 matching 8 bases. CDR1 and CDR2 from the germline V gene are LGHDT and YNNKEL (reference sequence). The CDR3 covers 16 residues. The V gene end was trimmed by 4 bases and the J gene end by 4 bases; junction bases not matched to a gene: 12. The CDR3 region has the DNA TGTGCCAGCAGCCTGGGACTAGGTGCCACTGCATACGAGCAGTACTTC. Encoded protein: CASSLGLGATAYEQYF.

The rearrangement joins TRBV9 to TRBJ1-2, with 7 bases matching TRBD1. This CDR3 has 16 amino acids. With 3 bases clipped from V and 7 bases from J, the junction kept 15 bases outside the gene matches. The germline gives CDR1 SGDLS, CDR2 YYNGEE. In DNA, the CDR3 is TGTGCCAGCAGCGCCCGAGAGACAGGGACACGACTTGGCTACACCTTC. It specifies CASSARETGTRLGYTF.

This chain links TRBV29-1 with TRBJ1-2; D ambiguous. Germline V CDR1 and CDR2: SQVTM, ANQGSEA. Trimming left V 5 bases short and J 5 bases short, with 9 bases between. The CDR3 is made up of 11 amino acids. CDR3 loop: CSVRGVYGYTF. The CDR3 nucleotides are TGCAGCGTTCGCGGTGTTTATGGCTACACCTTC.

This rearrangement joins TRBV12-3 or TRBV12-4 to TRBJ1-5; D might be TRBD1 (6 bases). With 6 bases removed from V and 7 bases from J, the gap between germline ends came to 13 bases. This CDR3 is built from 13 residues. The CDR3 bases are TGTGCCAGCAGACGACAGGTTCGGCAGCCCCAGCATTTT. Translating gives CASRRQVRQPQHF.

The chain is built from TRBV19 and TRBJ1-2; tentative D call: TRBD1 (6 bases). Germline V gives CDR1 LNHDA, CDR2 SQIVND (reference sequence). V was cut by 7 bases and J by 4 bases, with 16 bases left in between. CDR3 length: 14 residues. CDR3 protein: CASTPEGHGYGYTF. The DNA of the CDR3 is TGTGCCAGTACCCCTGAGGGACACGGCTATGGCTACACCTTC.

The chain is built from TRBV25-1 and TRBJ2-7; D is perhaps TRBD1 (5 bases). This CDR3 has 15 amino acids. Trimming removed 3 bases at V and 5 bases at J, with 17 bases between. Germline loops: CDR1 MGHDK, CDR2 SYGVNS. The CDR3 DNA reads TGTGCCAGCAGTGACCACAGGCTTGAATTGGACGAGCAGTACTTC. As protein: CASSDHRLELDEQYF.

The gene calls are TRBV19 and TRBJ1-2; TRBD1 might be the D (6 bases). This CDR3 has 15 residues. V lost 7 bases and J lost 8, with 23 bases in between. Germline CDR1 reads LNHDA; CDR2 reads SQIVND (reference sequence). The CDR3 region has the DNA TGTGCCAGTATGGACAGACCCGAACGATTCTTGGGCTACACCTTC. Its protein product is CASMDRPERFLGYTF.

The chain joins TRBV30 to TRBJ1-2; D perhaps matches TRBD1 (6 bases). The ends were cut back, 8 bases at V and 6 bases at J, with 13 bases in the middle. Germline CDR1 and CDR2: GTSNPN and SVGIG (reference sequence). The CDR3 totals 11 residues. DNA of the CDR3: TGTGCCGCCGGGGCAGGGGATGGCTACACCTTC. Protein product: CAAGAGDGYTF.

There are a few counts of this clone. The V and J genes are TRBV18 and TRBJ1-2, with 10 positions matching TRBD1. This CDR3 is 17 amino acids long. Germline V gives CDR1 KGHSH, CDR2 LQKENI. The trim removed 6 bases at V and 0 bases at J, leaving 10 bases unmatched. CDR3 amino acids: CASSLRDRGPTNYGYTF. CDR3 coding DNA: TGTGCCAGCTCCCTCCGGGACAGGGGTCCAACTAACTATGGCTACACCTTC.

The gene calls are TRBV7-9 and TRBJ1-3; possible D gene TRBD1, 6 bases. Germline V gene data show CDR1 as SEHNR and CDR2 as FQNEAQ (reference sequence). V was cut by 4 bases and J by 0 bases, with 10 bases left in between. The CDR3 contains 15 residues. The CDR3 region has the DNA TGTGCCAGCAGCTACGGACAGCTCTCTGGAAACACCATATATTTT. Protein sequence: CASSYGQLSGNTIYF.

The chain uses TRBV3-1 (or the pseudogene TRBV3-2) and TRBJ2-2; tentatively, D is TRBD1 (5 bases). This CDR3 comprises 13 residues. Trimming removed 7 bases from V and 7 bases from J, with 13 bases in between. Germline loops: CDR1 LGHDT, CDR2 YNNKEL (reference sequence). The CDR3 DNA is TGTGCCAGCACCCAGGGCCCCAACGGGGAGCTGTTTTTT. Its protein is CASTQGPNGELFF.

The V gene is TRBV3-1 (or the pseudogene TRBV3-2), the J gene TRBJ1-4, with D unclear. The germline V gene encodes CDR1 LGHDT and CDR2 YNNKEL (reference sequence). This CDR3 has 16 amino acids. Between the trimmed V and J ends, which lost 4 bases and 0 bases, there was a span of 12 bases. The CDR3 sequence: CASSLRSMATNEKLFF. CDR3 sequence (DNA): TGTGCCAGCAGCCTGAGATCCATGGCAACTAATGAAAAACTGTTTTTT.

The chain links TRBV10-3 to TRBJ1-4; the D is unclear. Trimming took 4 bases from V and 4 from J, leaving 10 bases between them. The CDR3 contains 14 residues. The germline V gene encodes CDR1 ENHRY and CDR2 SYGVKD. Here the CDR3 DNA reads TGTGCCATCAGTGGTAACGGGATTAATGAAAAACTGTTTTTT. Translation: CAISGNGINEKLFF.

This sequence joins TRBV5-1 and TRBJ2-1, with 11 bases that match TRBD2. The germline CDR1 and CDR2 sequences are SGHRS and YFSETQ. After removal of 3 bases from V and 6 bases from J, the junction contained 2 bases not matched to a gene. The CDR3 is 14 amino acids. CDR3 amino acids: CASSWTSGLNEQFF. CDR3 coding DNA: TGCGCCAGCAGCTGGACTAGCGGGCTCAATGAGCAGTTCTTC.